The 22 T cell receptor beta chains presented below share a single source sample, sequenced in a study of shared clonotypes between healthy human individuals. Generated by immunoSEQ multiplex PCR, the TCRdb table keeps only in-frame clones and is missing some. The data show some 2,400,000 clones, around 95% seen once. The sample consisted of naive CD4+ T cells sorted from blood. Subset reported: CD45RA+ positively selected. These receptors came from a man between 18 and 35 years old in good health.

Worth noting for this clone: This sample also contains other DNA sequences that code for the same CDR3. This chain connects TRBV5-1 to TRBJ1-6, with 8 bases matching TRBD1. Germline loops: CDR1 SGHRS, CDR2 YFSETQ. The CDR3 contains 15 residues. V gave up 0 bases and J gave up 7 bases; unmatched junction bases: 3. The CDR3 DNA reads TGCGCCAGCAGCTTGGGGACAGGGTTAAATTCACCCCTCCACTTT. It encodes CASSLGTGLNSPLHF.

The chain has TRBV19 and TRBJ1-2, with 9 bases identical to TRBD1. V lost 5 bases and J lost 2; bases outside the gene matches: 15. The length of the CDR3 is 18 residues. Germline V CDR1 and CDR2: LNHDA, SQIVND (reference sequence). DNA for the CDR3: TGTGCCAGTAGTTCCCACACAGATTCCGGGACAGGGAACTATGGCTACACCTTC. This codes for CASSSHTDSGTGNYGYTF.

This clone has just one count. The chain carries TRBV5-6 and TRBJ2-7, with TRBD2 identical over 8 bases. V gave up 0 bases and J gave up 4 bases; unmatched junction bases: 15. The CDR3 runs to 18 residues. Germline V gene sequence: CDR1 SGHDT, CDR2 YYEEEE. DNA of the CDR3: TGTGCCAGCAGCTTGGTGGGGCTAGCGGGTTCCCCGCCTTACGAGCAGTACTTC. Translated: CASSLVGLAGSPPYEQYF.

The chain combines TRBV6-6 with TRBJ2-7; 10 bases are shared with TRBD2. There are 14 residues in the CDR3. Germline V CDR1 and CDR2: MNHNY, SVGAGI (reference sequence). V dropped 4 bases and J dropped 5; count of bases not matched to a gene: 5. CDR3 protein: CASSLLAGYDEQYF. The DNA for the CDR3 is TGTGCCAGCAGTTTACTAGCGGGATACGACGAGCAGTACTTC.

The CDR3 region has the DNA TGTGCCAGCAGTGGCGGGATAAGGAAACGCGCCAACGTCCTGACTTTC. This codes for CASSGGIRKRANVLTF. The chain recombines TRBV6-1 with TRBJ2-6; TRBD2 might be the D (6 bases). Germline assignment: CDR1 MNHNS and CDR2 SASEGT. With 4 bases removed from V and 7 bases from J, the gap between germline ends came to 17 bases. The CDR3 is 16 residues long.

V is TRBV7-8 and J is TRBJ2-7; TRBD2 agrees at 9 bases. V lost 2 bases, J lost 3 bases, and 11 bases stayed unmatched. Germline-derived CDR1 and CDR2 are SGHVS and FQNEAQ. The length of the CDR3 is 17 residues. The CDR3 DNA reads TGTGCCAGCAGCTTACTAGCGGGGATGGGGGCCTACTACGAGCAGTACTTC. Amino acid sequence: CASSLLAGMGAYYEQYF.

The CDR3, as DNA: TGTGCCAGCAGCAGCGCTTGGACGGATAACACTGAAGCTTTCTTT. As protein: CASSSAWTDNTEAFF. The chain is built from TRBV7-2 and TRBJ1-1; D unresolved. The germline V and J ends were trimmed by 5 bases and 2 bases, with 15 bases remaining between them. CDR3 length equals 15 residues. Germline lookup yields CDR1 SGHTA and CDR2 FQGNSA.

This clone was observed a single time. The chain has TRBV6-1 and TRBJ2-1; D is unresolved. The CDR3 has 16 residues. V dropped 1 base and J dropped 14 bases, with 24 bases sitting between them. Per germline, CDR1 MNHNS and CDR2 SASEGT. CDR3 in amino acids: CASSEEPTRSGSRKFF. CDR3 sequence (DNA): TGTGCCAGCAGTGAAGAACCCACAAGGAGTGGTAGCAGAAAGTTCTTC.

On this clone: One end of the junction varies from germline; a read error may be responsible. The chain uses TRBV5-4 and TRBJ1-2; D is perhaps TRBD1 (5 bases). CDR3 length: 15 amino acids. The germline gives CDR1 SGHNT, CDR2 YYREEE (reference sequence). DNA of the CDR3: TGTGTCAGCAGACCGAAAGGAGGGGTCGGCTATGGCTACACCTTC. It encodes CVSRPKGGVGYGYTF.

V and J are TRBV9 and TRBJ1-1; D gene ambiguous. Trimming shortened V by 0 bases and J by 2 bases, and 14 bases separated the two germline ends. Germline CDR1 and CDR2: SGDLS and YYNGEE. This CDR3 has 16 amino acids. In DNA, the CDR3 is TGTGCCAGCAGCGTAGCTGGCCATGCCCCAAACACTGAAGCTTTCTTT. It codes for CASSVAGHAPNTEAFF. Supplemented by reference TRBV9 and TRBJ1-1, the full variable domain reads DSGVTQTPKHLITATGQRVTLRCSPRSGDLSVYWYQQSLDQGLQFLIQYYNGEERAKGNILERFSAQQFPDLHSELNLSSLELGDSALYFCASSVAGHAPNTEAFFGQGTRLTVV.

In its sample, this clone was seen once. V gene TRBV13 combines with J gene TRBJ1-2; 11 nucleotides match TRBD1. CDR1 and CDR2 from the germline V gene are PRHDT and FYEKMQ (reference sequence). V shed 5 bases and J 1 base; nucleotides not matched to a gene: 6. The CDR3 is 16 residues long. Here the CDR3 DNA reads TGTGCCAGCAGCCCCGAGGACAGGGGGCTTAACTATGGCTACACCTTC. Protein sequence: CASSPEDRGLNYGYTF.

This clone is a singleton in its sample. The chain links TRBV2 to TRBJ2-5, with 7 positions matching TRBD1. CDR1 is SNHLY and CDR2 is FYNNEI in the germline V gene. The CDR3 runs 14 residues. V trimming: 6 bases; J trimming: 5 bases; junction bases outside the gene matches: 9. CDR3 residues: CASRDRPGLETQYF. As DNA, the CDR3 is TGTGCCAGCAGGGACAGGCCGGGCCTCGAGACCCAGTACTTC. Full variable domain (outside the CDR3, taken from reference TRBV2 and TRBJ2-5): EPEVTQTPSHQVTQMGQEVILRCVPISNHLYFYWYRQILGQKVEFLVSFYNNEISEKSEIFDDQFSVERPDGSNFTLKIRSTKLEDSAMYFCASRDRPGLETQYFGPGTRLLVL.

The chain has TRBV18 and TRBJ1-2; possibly TRBD1 for D (5 bases). The V gene's germline CDR1 is KGHSH and CDR2 LQKENI. The V and J ends lost 0 bases and 7 bases respectively, with 15 bases between them. The CDR3 covers 15 residues. CDR3 in DNA: TGTGCCAGCTCACCACCGGAAGCAGGGCCAACTGGCTACACCTTC. Its protein is CASSPPEAGPTGYTF.

The chain combines TRBV4-1 with TRBJ2-3; TRBD2 aligns across 13 bases. V dropped 1 base and J dropped 7; count of bases not matched to a gene: 5. Germline CDR1 is MGHRA and CDR2 is YSYEKL. The CDR3 is made up of 16 amino acids. CDR3 sequence (DNA): TGCGCCAGCAGCCAAGTACTAGCGGGGGGGCCGAATACGCAGTATTTT. Translated: CASSQVLAGGPNTQYF.

This chain joins TRBV27 and TRBJ1-1, with TRBD1 matching 9 bases. Germline V gene sequence: CDR1 MNHEY, CDR2 SMNVEV (reference sequence). The CDR3 is made up of 21 amino acids. V lost 0 bases, J lost 7 bases, and 24 bases stayed unmatched. As DNA, the CDR3 is TGTGCCAGCAGTTTATCGATACATCTAACAGGGGGCCGTCTATATGTGGGTGAAGCTTTCTTT. This gives the protein CASSLSIHLTGGRLYVGEAFF.

This rearrangement joins TRBV7-2 to TRBJ2-5; 11 bases are shared with TRBD2. J lost 7 bases, V lost 3 bases, and 7 bases had no gene match. Looked up from germline, CDR1 is SGHTA and CDR2 is FQGNSA. This CDR3 has 15 amino acids. Written as DNA, the CDR3 is TGTGCCAGCAGCTTTAAGACTAGCGGGATGGGGACCCAGTACTTC. It is translated as CASSFKTSGMGTQYF. Filled out from reference TRBV7-2 and TRBJ2-5, the complete variable domain reads GAGVSQSPSNKVTEKGKDVELRCDPISGHTALYWYRQSLGQGLEFLIYFQGNSAPDKSGLPSDRFSAERTGGSVSTLTIQRTQQEDSAVYLCASSFKTSGMGTQYFGPGTRLLVL.

The V and J genes are TRBV6-5 and TRBJ1-1, with 7 positions matching TRBD1. The junction had 13 bases not matched to a gene; V was cut back by 5 bases and J by 10 bases. The CDR3 length is 14 residues. Germline V gene data show CDR1 as MNHEY and CDR2 as SVGAGI. CDR3 in amino acids: CASSPTGAQLVAFF. CDR3 nucleotides: TGTGCCAGCAGTCCAACAGGGGCTCAGTTGGTAGCTTTCTTT.

This clone was counted a single time. This chain joins TRBV5-1 and TRBJ2-5; 7 bases fit TRBD1. The CDR3 extends over 15 amino acids. J lost 0 bases, V lost 4 bases, and 6 bases had no gene match. Germline CDR1 is SGHRS and CDR2 is YFSETQ. The DNA for the CDR3 is TGCGCCAGCAGCACCTTACAGGGGTACCAAGAGACCCAGTACTTC. It translates to CASSTLQGYQETQYF.

This chain links TRBV27 with TRBJ2-5; 8 bases align to TRBD2. Looked up from germline, CDR1 is MNHEY and CDR2 is SMNVEV (reference sequence). The CDR3 has 13 residues. Trimming took 6 bases from V and 6 from J; bases not matched to a gene: 6. CDR3 nucleotide sequence: TGTGCCAGCAGCCCTAGCGGGCTGAAGACCCAGTACTTC. Residues: CASSPSGLKTQYF.

V and J are TRBV20-1 and TRBJ1-1; 7 nucleotides line up with TRBD1. Losses at the gene ends were 5 bases for V and 6 bases for J; bases not matched to a gene: 3. The length of the CDR3 is 11 residues. Looked up from germline, CDR1 is DFQATT and CDR2 is SNEGSKA (reference sequence). The CDR3 protein is CSAVDRAEAFF. The CDR3 DNA is TGCAGTGCTGTAGACAGGGCTGAAGCTTTCTTT.

The chain combines TRBV6-6 with TRBJ2-3, with TRBD1 matching over 9 bases. CDR3 length: 16 amino acids. The germline gives CDR1 MNHNY, CDR2 SVGAGI (reference sequence). Trimming at V came to 5 bases and at J to 4 bases, leaving 10 bases not matched to a gene. This CDR3 reads CASSGTTGGRADTQYF. The CDR3 bases are TGTGCCAGCAGTGGCACTACAGGGGGCAGGGCAGATACGCAGTATTTT.

J is TRBJ2-2 and V is TRBV11-2; perhaps D is TRBD1 or TRBD2 (6 bases each). Trimming stripped 2 bases from V and 4 bases from J, with 17 bases between. This CDR3 region has 17 residues. CDR1 and CDR2 from the germline V gene are SGHAT and FQNNGV. The CDR3 region is CASSLSMGGSTTGELFF. CDR3 nucleotide sequence: TGTGCCAGCAGCTTAAGTATGGGGGGCTCGACCACCGGGGAGCTGTTTTTT.